Presented here are 15 T cell receptor beta chains from one specimen sequenced in a study of lymphopenia after photon versus proton radiotherapy. Clones were sequenced by immunoSEQ multiplex PCR, and TCRdb holds only the in-frame ones, with some missing. The sample has about 83,000 clones, approximately 82% seen once. Sequenced material: peripheral blood, taken from a patient treated with proton-based radiotherapy. The source of these receptors is a man in his sixties with pancreatic cancer.

In this sample, this clone turned up once. CDR3 DNA sequence: TGTGCCAGCAGTCCCTTAGGCGGCGGCTACACCTTC. Its protein product is CASSPLGGGYTF. The chain recombines TRBV6-1 with TRBJ1-2, with D uncertain. The ends were cut back, 5 bases at V and 8 bases at J, with 12 bases in the middle. The CDR3 length is 12 residues. CDR1 and CDR2 (germline): MNHNS, SASEGT.

J is TRBJ2-6 and V is TRBV6-1; no reliable D call. Trimming removed 8 bases at V and 0 bases at J, with 8 bases between. Germline V gene lookup returns CDR1 MNHNS and CDR2 SASEGT. The CDR3 spans 14 residues. The CDR3: CASHSYSGANVLTF. As DNA, the CDR3 is TGTGCCAGCCACTCCTACTCTGGGGCCAACGTCCTGACTTTC.

This chain connects TRBV19 to TRBJ2-1; TRBD2 matches 14 bases. The CDR3 extends over 18 amino acids. Germline V CDR1 and CDR2: LNHDA, SQIVND (reference sequence). The J segment lost 4 bases and the V segment lost 4 bases, leaving 9 bases of the junction unmatched. CDR3 DNA: TGTGCCAGTAGTACCGCCGGGACTAGCGGGAGACCTTACAATGAGCAGTTCTTC. It codes for CASSTAGTSGRPYNEQFF.

Only one count was recorded for this clone. V usage is TRBV7-2 and J usage is TRBJ2-1, with TRBD2 matching 9 bases. The J segment lost 0 bases and the V segment lost 5 bases, leaving 8 bases of the junction unmatched. CDR1 is SGHTA and CDR2 is FQGNSA in the germline V gene. The CDR3 covers 17 residues. CDR3 in DNA: TGTGCCAGCAGCCGACTAGCGGCCTCTAGCTCCTACAATGAGCAGTTCTTC. This codes for CASSRLAASSSYNEQFF.

The rearrangement joins TRBV15 to TRBJ2-1, with TRBD2 matching over 12 bases. This CDR3 is built from 18 residues. Trimming cost V 0 bases and J 9 bases; bases outside gene matches: 12. Germline assignment: CDR1 LNHNV and CDR2 YYDKDF (reference sequence). The CDR3 loop is CATSRDLPLAGGLSEQFF. Here the CDR3 DNA reads TGTGCCACCAGCAGAGATCTCCCACTAGCGGGAGGCCTTAGTGAGCAGTTCTTC.

V gene TRBV4-1 combines with J gene TRBJ1-5; D possibly corresponds to TRBD1 (5 bases). Trimming removed 1 base at V and 7 bases at J, with 17 bases between. CDR1 is MGHRA, CDR2 YSYEKL, per germline. There are 16 residues in the CDR3. This chain's CDR3 is CASSQVFQGMRQPQHF. DNA for the CDR3: TGCGCCAGCAGCCAAGTGTTTCAGGGAATGAGACAGCCCCAGCATTTT.

CDR3: CASSSARGSTDTQYF. The CDR3 DNA is TGTGCCAGCAGTTCGGCTCGAGGAAGCACAGATACGCAGTATTTT. This chain links TRBV6-5 with TRBJ2-3, with D uncertain. The CDR3 consists of 15 residues. V was trimmed by 4 bases and J by 0 bases, leaving 11 bases between them. CDR1 is MNHEY and CDR2 is SVGAGI in the germline V gene.

The chain links TRBV5-1 to TRBJ2-6; no definite D call. Germline lookup yields CDR1 SGHRS and CDR2 YFSETQ. Trimming left V 4 bases short and J 0 bases short, with 11 bases between. This CDR3 comprises 16 residues. CDR3 residues: CASSGRISSGANVLTF. In nucleotides, the CDR3 is TGCGCCAGCAGCGGACGGATTAGCTCTGGGGCCAACGTCCTGACTTTC. The complete variable domain, with remaining parts taken from reference TRBV5-1 and TRBJ2-6, reads KAGVTQTPRYLIKTRGQQVTLSCSPISGHRSVSWYQQTPGQGLQFLFEYFSETQRNKGNFPGRFSGRQFSNSRSEMNVSTLELGDSALYLCASSGRISSGANVLTFGAGSRLTVL.

This clone is a singleton in its sample. The chain links TRBV6-1 to TRBJ1-2, with D tentatively TRBD1 (6 bases). The V gene lost 4 bases and the J gene lost 8 bases, with 26 bases spanning the gap. The CDR3 covers 17 residues. CDR1 MNHNS and CDR2 SASEGT come from the germline V gene. CDR3 bases: TGTGCCAGCAGTGGGAGACCCCCCAAGGACAGCTCCATGGGCTACACCTTC. This encodes CASSGRPPKDSSMGYTF.

This chain joins TRBV5-1 and TRBJ1-3, with a possible D match to TRBD1 (6 bases). Germline CDR1 reads SGHRS; CDR2 reads YFSETQ. This CDR3 has 14 residues. Trimming removed 2 bases from V and 4 bases from J, with 10 bases in between. The CDR3 DNA is TGCGCCAGCAGCTTCGGGACAAAGGGAAACACCATATATTTT. It codes for CASSFGTKGNTIYF.

The chain uses TRBV2 and TRBJ2-3, with D perhaps matching TRBD2 (5 bases). V lost 7 bases, J lost 3 bases, and 14 bases lay in between. The CDR3 extends over 14 amino acids. Germline-derived CDR1 and CDR2 are SNHLY and FYNNEI. In DNA, the CDR3 is TGTGCCAGCAAGGTTAGCGTAGGTACAGATACGCAGTATTTT. Translation gives CASKVSVGTDTQYF.

This sequence joins TRBV18 and TRBJ2-7; TRBD2 matches at 8 bases. Germline-derived CDR1 and CDR2 are KGHSH and LQKENI. V was pared by 6 bases and J by 3 bases, with 4 bases of the junction left unmatched. The length of the CDR3 is 13 residues. As DNA, the CDR3 is TGTGCCAGCTCCCAACTAGCGGACTACGAGCAGTACTTC. Translation: CASSQLADYEQYF.

This chain connects TRBV28 to TRBJ1-2; no firm D call. This CDR3 comprises 12 residues. V lost 2 bases, J lost 8 bases, and 9 bases lay in between. Germline CDR1 reads MDHEN; CDR2 reads SYDVKM. CDR3 amino acids: CASSLILVGYTF. The CDR3 DNA reads as TGTGCCAGCAGTTTAATCCTCGTCGGCTACACCTTC.

This clone showed up just once. The chain is built from TRBV6-6 and TRBJ2-5, with TRBD1 matching 7 bases. The junction had 9 bases not matched to a gene; V was cut back by 7 bases and J by 4 bases. Germline V gives CDR1 MNHNY, CDR2 SVGAGI (reference sequence). There are 14 residues in the CDR3. The CDR3 is CASTQGGGPETQYF. For the CDR3, the DNA is TGTGCCAGCACCCAAGGGGGCGGTCCAGAGACCCAGTACTTC.

The chain is built from TRBV9 and TRBJ1-2, with unresolved D. V gave up 0 bases and J gave up 2 bases, with 11 bases separating them. The CDR3 has 15 residues. Germline V gives CDR1 SGDLS, CDR2 YYNGEE. The CDR3 is CASSVGTDRNYGYTF. The CDR3 DNA reads TGTGCCAGCAGCGTAGGAACAGATCGCAACTATGGCTACACCTTC.